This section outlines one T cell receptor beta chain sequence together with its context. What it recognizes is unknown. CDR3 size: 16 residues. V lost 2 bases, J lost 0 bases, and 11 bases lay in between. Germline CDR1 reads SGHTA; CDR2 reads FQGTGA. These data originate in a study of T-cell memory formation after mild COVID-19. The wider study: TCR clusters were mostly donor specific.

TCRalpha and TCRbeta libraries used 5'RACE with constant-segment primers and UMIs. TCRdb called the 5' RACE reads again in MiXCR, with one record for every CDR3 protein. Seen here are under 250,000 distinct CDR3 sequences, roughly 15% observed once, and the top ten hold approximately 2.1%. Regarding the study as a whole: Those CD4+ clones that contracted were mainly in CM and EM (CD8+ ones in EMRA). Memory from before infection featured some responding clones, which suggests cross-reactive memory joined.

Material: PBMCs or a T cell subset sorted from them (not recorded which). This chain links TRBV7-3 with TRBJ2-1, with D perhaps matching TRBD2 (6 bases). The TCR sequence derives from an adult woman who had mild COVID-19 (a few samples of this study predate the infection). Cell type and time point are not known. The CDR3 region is CASSLYGGSSYNEQFF. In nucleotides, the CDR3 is TGTGCCAGCAGCTTATACGGGGGTAGCTCCTACAATGAGCAGTTCTTC.